Sequencing of this T cell receptor beta chain was carried out in a study of blood T cell repertoires in COVID-19. Study-level background: COVID-19 samples, acute and convalescent, were from the United States, Italy and Spain.

Per the study methods: Using reference gene primer amplification, nucleated cell counts were estimated. The repertoire was sequenced with immunoSEQ multiplex PCR; TCRdb's copy has only in-frame clones and lacks some. D and trimming were read from the DNA, whereas the V and J calls and clone size are those reported in that table. The data show 220,000 or so clones, with about 81% seen just once and 8% to 10% held by the top ten. This clone has a handful of counts. It was during active infection that Seattle patients were enrolled and then longitudinally followed. The CDR3 sequence is 16 residues long. Per germline, CDR1 LGHDT and CDR2 YNNKEL (reference sequence). Trimming took 2 bases from V and 1 from J, leaving 11 bases between them.

The origin of this receptor is a woman aged 80 or older with COVID-19, enrolled during active disease. The rearrangement joins TRBV3-1 (or the pseudogene TRBV3-2) to TRBJ2-2; a weak D match, TRBD2 (5 bases). The sample taken for sequencing was peripheral blood. CDR3: CASSQPTGVNTGELFF. The DNA for the CDR3 is TGTGCCAGCAGCCAACCGACCGGGGTGAACACCGGGGAGCTGTTTTTT.